This T cell receptor (beta chain) is drawn from a study of T cell changes during pregnancy in multiple sclerosis. Repertoires were generated with immunoSEQ multiplex PCR, while TCRdb's copy carries only in-frame clones and drops some. Counted here are fewer than 70,000 clones, 80% to 90% occurring once; the ten biggest clones make up 2% to 3%. J lost 0 bases, V lost 2 bases, and 6 bases had no gene match. Germline CDR1 and CDR2: MNHNS and SASEGT. The CDR3 contains 17 residues. The clonotype originates from a female donor with multiple sclerosis, enrolled in a pregnancy study. The sample was peripheral blood, taken in the first trimester of pregnancy. The chain links TRBV6-1 to TRBJ2-2; 7 bases align to TRBD2. The CDR3 sequence: CASSERGGGANTGELFF. The CDR3 DNA reads as TGTGCCAGCAGTGAAAGGGGTGGGGGGGCGAACACCGGGGAGCTGTTTTTT.